This TCR beta chain was profiled in a study of OX40 agonist ivuxolimab in advanced cancers. In the study overall: The costimulatory receptor OX40 (CD134) was targeted by ivuxolimab, a fully human IgG2 agonistic monoclonal antibody. Intravenous ivuxolimab was administered to patients every 2 weeks at six dose levels: 0.01, 0.1, 0.3, 1.5, 3 and 10 mg/kg. Among the approximately 50 dose-escalation patients, approximately 20 had hepatocellular carcinoma, roughly 15 melanoma, 9 renal cell carcinoma and 9 head and neck cancer. In the dose-escalation cohort, 70% to 85% of patients were male, and the mean age was 60 years with a range of roughly 23 to 79. Patients were allowed to have had prior anti-PD-1, anti-PD-L1 or anti-CTLA-4 therapy, and 30% to 40% of the dose-escalation patients had been treated with checkpoint inhibitors. Partial responses were achieved by three dose-escalation patients, of whom one had hepatocellular carcinoma and two had cutaneous melanoma. Peripheral TCRbeta sequencing was intended to test whether TCR sequence diversity was altered and clonal T-cell expansion was caused by ivuxolimab. The paper reports the monotherapy dose-escalation portion (N of about 50 patients) of the phase I ivuxolimab trial. Overall study results and their limits: Low levels of normalized T-cell clonal expansion were also seen in some patients who did not respond. At doses of 0.1 to 3.0 mg/kg, clonal expansion of both CD4+ and CD8+ blood T cells was observed from baseline to week 6. In the 0.1-3.0 mg/kg groups, partial responders had among the lowest normalized peripheral clonal expansion, particularly in CD8+ T cells. After ivuxolimab, expanded clones were on average more numerous among CD8+ T cells than among CD4+ T cells. The antigen specificity of the clonally expanded peripheral T cells was not determined.

The CDR3 holds 11 amino acids from the cysteine to the phenylalanine. Kept here is only the CDR3 DNA, which spans 33 bases and is read in frame from base 1. Reading the germline V gene (reference sequence) gives CDR1 DFQATT and CDR2 SNEGSKA. Cut back by 6 bases and 2 bases, the V and J ends lie 8 bases apart. For sequencing of the TCRbeta CDR3 region, genomic DNA was extracted from the sorted cells. The immunoSEQ Assay was used to sequence the TCRbeta CDR3 regions. TCRdb mirrors the immuneACCESS table, restricted to in-frame sequences. Some clones are absent from its copies; in checked studies, under half trace to an unresolved V gene, and the reason for the others is unknown. In this sample the table shows around 79,000 clones, more than 85% of which occur a single time. Over 2% of the sample comes from the top ten. Patients with a history of autoimmune disease or receiving systemic immunosuppression were excluded from the trial. Peripheral blood for TCR sequencing was collected from all dose cohorts at baseline, on cycle 4 day 1, and on cycle 7 day 1. Samples came from an open-label, multicenter, first-in-human phase I dose-escalation trial of ivuxolimab. The trial enrolled adults with locally advanced or metastatic head and neck squamous cell, hepatocellular, melanoma or renal cell carcinoma. Before TCR sequencing, CD4+ T cells and CD8+ T cells were sorted from peripheral blood as separate populations.

In regard to this clone: Its antigen has not been determined. The input lacks base qualities; no much larger clone sits a single base away.

The sequence joins TRBV20-1 to TRBJ2-7, with no confident D gene call. The sequences come from CD4+ or CD8+ T cells sorted from blood, collected in a trial of the OX40 agonist ivuxolimab. This TCR derives from an adult with an advanced solid tumor such as melanoma, head and neck, liver or kidney cancer. The sequenced DNA: TGCAGTGCCTCCATTGCCTACGAGCAGTACTTC. It is translated as CSASIAYEQYF.